Below are 14 T cell receptor beta chains sequenced from a single sample in a study of beta chain features in type 1 diabetes. As every portion of the isolated RNA was reverse transcribed, the sequencing read expressed TCRB transcripts. Clones were read by immunoSEQ multiplex PCR, and TCRdb kept only the in-frame ones, dropping some. This table holds under 550,000 clones, around 10% found once. The sequenced sample consisted of naive CD4+ T cells from blood. The receptors come from a woman in her late teens or twenties in good health.

This clone was seen only a few times. The chain employs TRBV4-1 and TRBJ1-2, with a possible D match to TRBD1 (5 bases). With 4 bases removed from V and 8 bases from J, the gap between germline ends came to 11 bases. This CDR3 contains 12 residues. Germline V gene data show CDR1 as MGHRA and CDR2 as YSYEKL. The CDR3 sequence is CASSPPGGGYTF. The CDR3, as DNA: TGCGCCAGCAGCCCCCCTGGGGGGGGCTACACCTTC.

This clone was seen only a few times. The chain has TRBV4-3 and TRBJ2-3, with 14 bases identical to TRBD2. The V and J ends lost 4 bases and 4 bases, in that order; junction bases with no gene match: 7. This CDR3 contains 17 residues. From germline, CDR1 is LGHNA and CDR2 YSLEER. CDR3 coding DNA: TGCGCCAGCAGCCTCGGCCCGACTAGCGGGAGGGCAGATACGCAGTATTTT. The encoded protein is CASSLGPTSGRADTQYF.

This chain links TRBV7-8 with TRBJ2-2, with TRBD2 matching 10 bases. The CDR3 consists of 17 residues. Germline lookup yields CDR1 SGHVS and CDR2 FQNEAQ. Trimming removed 5 bases from V and 4 bases from J; junction bases left unmatched: 10. In nucleotides, the CDR3 is TGTGCCAGCAGCCGACATAGCGGGAGGTTCGCCACCGGGGAGCTGTTTTTT. Its protein product is CASSRHSGRFATGELFF.

This clone was counted only a few times. The CDR3, as DNA: TGTGCCAGTAGAAGAAGCGGGGGGGCCACGGATACGCAGTATTTT. It translates to CASRRSGGATDTQYF. The chain uses TRBV19 and TRBJ2-3; 10 bases fit TRBD2. V lost 6 bases and J lost 6; bases outside the gene matches: 9. The CDR3 has 15 residues. Germline-derived CDR1 and CDR2 are LNHDA and SQIVND (reference sequence).

This sequence joins TRBV4-3 and TRBJ1-5; 8 bases line up with TRBD1. The J segment lost 6 bases and the V segment lost 9 bases, leaving 7 bases of the junction unmatched. CDR1 LGHNA and CDR2 YSLEER come from the germline V gene. CDR3 length equals 13 residues. CDR3 in DNA: TGCGCCAGTGGCGGGACAGGAGGTCAGCCCCAGCATTTT. Translation: CASGGTGGQPQHF.

The rearrangement joins TRBV2 to TRBJ2-1; D uncertain. Trimming pared 6 bases from V and 0 bases from J, leaving 12 bases between. Germline lookup yields CDR1 SNHLY and CDR2 FYNNEI. The CDR3 has 15 residues. CDR3 in DNA: TGTGCCAGCAGAGGACGACGGAGCTCCTACAATGAGCAGTTCTTC. Its protein product is CASRGRRSSYNEQFF.

To note about this clone: The sample has other DNA sequences that encode this CDR3 too. The V call is TRBV29-1, the J call TRBJ2-3; maybe TRBD1 (5 bases). V gave up 3 bases and J gave up 1 base, with 14 bases separating them. This CDR3 spans 15 amino acids. CDR1 and CDR2 from the germline V gene are SQVTM and ANQGSEA. CDR3 loop: CSVEPQGRRTDTQYF. DNA for the CDR3: TGCAGCGTTGAGCCTCAGGGTCGTCGCACAGATACGCAGTATTTT.

CDR3 in amino acids: CASWGGYTDTQYF. CDR3 DNA sequence: TGTGCCAGCTGGGGGGGTTACACAGATACGCAGTATTTT. This chain links TRBV2 with TRBJ2-3; TRBD2 matches at 7 bases. There are 13 residues in the CDR3. In germline, CDR1 is SNHLY, CDR2 FYNNEI. V dropped 8 bases and J dropped 2; count of bases not matched to a gene: 4.

The chain is built from TRBV7-8 and TRBJ2-1; no clear D. Germline V CDR1 and CDR2: SGHVS, FQNEAQ. V lost 1 base to trimming and J lost 2 bases, with 9 bases between them. The CDR3 spans 15 residues. CDR3 in DNA: TGTGCCAGCAGCTTAGGGGCGGTCACCTACAATGAGCAGTTCTTC. Protein sequence: CASSLGAVTYNEQFF.

On this clone itself: Distinct nucleotide sequences in the sample also encode this CDR3. V gene TRBV5-1 combines with J gene TRBJ2-1, with D uncertain. Germline loops: CDR1 SGHRS, CDR2 YFSETQ. V was shortened by 1 base and J by 4 bases, with 9 bases between the two germline ends. The CDR3 covers 14 residues. This CDR3 reads CASSLTPAYNEQFF. For the CDR3, the DNA is TGCGCCAGCAGCTTGACACCGGCATACAATGAGCAGTTCTTC.

The V call is TRBV6-4, the J call TRBJ1-2, with 8 bases matching TRBD1. Germline V gives CDR1 MRHNA, CDR2 SNTAGT. V trimming: 6 bases; J trimming: 7 bases; junction bases outside the gene matches: 4. This CDR3 region has 12 residues. CDR3 protein: CASSGGQGGYTF. CDR3 nucleotides: TGTGCCAGCAGCGGAGGACAGGGTGGCTACACCTTC.

Note on this clone: Other DNA variants within this sample encode the same CDR3. The chain combines TRBV9 with TRBJ2-6; D gene ambiguous. V lost 0 bases and J lost 2, with 6 bases in between. The length of the CDR3 is 15 residues. Germline-derived CDR1 and CDR2 are SGDLS and YYNGEE. The CDR3 DNA reads TGTGCCAGCAGCGTAGGTCAAGCTGGGGCCAACGTCCTGACTTTC. This codes for CASSVGQAGANVLTF.

This clone was seen a few times. The V and J genes are TRBV30 and TRBJ1-4; D is unresolved. Trimming removed 3 bases at V and 3 bases at J, with 17 bases between. Germline lookup yields CDR1 GTSNPN and CDR2 SVGIG (reference sequence). There are 16 residues in the CDR3. This CDR3 is CAWSRAKASSNEKLFF. Here the CDR3 DNA reads TGTGCCTGGAGCCGCGCCAAGGCTAGTTCTAATGAAAAACTGTTTTTT.

This clone has just a few counts. The chain is built from TRBV29-1 and TRBJ2-2, with D perhaps matching TRBD1 or TRBD2 (6 bases each). Germline loops: CDR1 SQVTM, CDR2 ANQGSEA. The CDR3 length is 16 residues. V lost 5 bases, J lost 3 bases, and 19 bases lay in between. The CDR3 is CSVPAIWGADTGELFF. The CDR3 bases are TGCAGCGTTCCGGCTATTTGGGGGGCTGACACCGGGGAGCTGTTTTTT.